The 5 T cell receptor beta chains reported below all come from one sample, sequenced in a study of blood T cell repertoires in COVID-19. TCRdb's table, derived via immunoSEQ multiplex PCR, lists solely in-frame clones and lacks some. The data show 52,000 or so clones, more than 85% seen once. The specimen sequenced was peripheral blood. The receptors originated from a woman in her 70s with active COVID-19.

This chain joins TRBV6-4 and TRBJ2-5; the D is unclear. The CDR3 is made up of 16 amino acids. Germline V CDR1 and CDR2: MRHNA, SNTAGT. Trimming left V 4 bases short and J 0 bases short, with 15 bases between. Here the CDR3 reads CASSVGYSPNQETQYF. CDR3 DNA sequence: TGTGCCAGCAGTGTAGGATATAGCCCCAACCAAGAGACCCAGTACTTC.

Regarding this clone: This specimen includes other DNA sequences encoding the same CDR3. The V call is TRBV5-4, the J call TRBJ2-1, with 7 nucleotides matching TRBD1. CDR1 and CDR2 (germline): SGHNT, YYREEE (reference sequence). CDR3 length: 13 residues. V shed 0 bases and J 10 bases; nucleotides not matched to a gene: 4. The CDR3 loop is CASSLEGAREQFF. The DNA of the CDR3 is TGTGCCAGCAGCTTGGAGGGGGCGCGGGAGCAGTTCTTC.

This clone appeared a single time. The chain links TRBV7-9 to TRBJ1-4, with D perhaps matching TRBD1 (5 bases). Germline CDR1 and CDR2: SEHNR and FQNEAQ (reference sequence). The CDR3 has 15 residues. V was shortened by 2 bases and J by 4 bases, with 11 bases between the two germline ends. CDR3 region: CASSLQWQGNEKLFF. The CDR3 DNA is TGTGCCAGCAGCTTACAGTGGCAGGGTAATGAAAAACTGTTTTTT.

The rearrangement links TRBV19 to TRBJ1-4, with D possibly being TRBD1 (5 bases). V shed 6 bases and J shed 5 bases, with 16 bases lying between them. Germline lookup yields CDR1 LNHDA and CDR2 SQIVND (reference sequence). This CDR3 has 15 amino acids. The CDR3 region is CASSPPGKTNEKLFF. In DNA form, the CDR3 reads TGTGCCAGTAGCCCTCCAGGGAAAACGAATGAAAAACTGTTTTTT.

This chain links TRBV19 with TRBJ1-1, with D hard to call. The CDR3 totals 15 residues. Trimming left V 4 bases short and J 0 bases short, with 12 bases between. The V gene's germline CDR1 is LNHDA and CDR2 SQIVND (reference sequence). CDR3: CASSTPRSMNTEAFF. CDR3 coding DNA: TGTGCCAGTAGTACCCCCCGGTCTATGAACACTGAAGCTTTCTTT.